The 11 T cell receptor beta chains given below trace back to one sample, sequenced in a study of neoadjuvant anti-PD-1 for oral cavity cancer. Time point given: after neoadjuvant nivolumab, at surgical resection. The table came from immunoSEQ multiplex PCR; TCRdb's copy has only in-frame clones and leaves some out. Of 12,000 or so clones in the sample, 60% to 80% were seen once. The sample here was PBMCs, taken after nivolumab (anti-PD-1) treatment. These receptors originate from a person between 40 and 85 years old with oral cavity squamous cell carcinoma.

The J gene is TRBJ2-1, the V gene TRBV11-2; 10 bases match TRBD1. Germline-derived CDR1 and CDR2 are SGHAT and FQNNGV. There are 19 residues in the CDR3. Trimming at V came to 5 bases and at J to 4 bases, leaving 17 bases not matched to a gene. The CDR3 nucleotides read TGTGCCAGCAGCCTGGGGATATGGGGGACAGGGGCAGGGTACAATGAGCAGTTCTTC. This encodes CASSLGIWGTGAGYNEQFF. Supplemented by reference TRBV11-2 and TRBJ2-1, the full variable domain reads EAGVAQSPRYKIIEKRQSVAFWCNPISGHATLYWYQQILGQGPKLLIQFQNNGVVDDSQLPKDRFSAERLKGVDSTLKIQPAKLEDSAVYLCASSLGIWGTGAGYNEQFFGPGTRLTVL.

The chain combines TRBV7-3 with TRBJ1-1; a possible D gene is TRBD1 (5 bases). Trimming shortened V by 6 bases and J by 8 bases, and 16 bases separated the two germline ends. The CDR3 sequence is 13 residues long. The germline V gene encodes CDR1 SGHTA and CDR2 FQGTGA. Here the CDR3 DNA reads TGTGCCAGCAGTCGGGGAATGGGGCGGGAAGCTTTCTTT. It codes for CASSRGMGREAFF.

The V gene is TRBV6-6, the J gene TRBJ1-6, with D uncertain. CDR1 is MNHNY, CDR2 SVGAGI, per germline (reference sequence). Trimming cost V 7 bases and J 7 bases, with 14 bases left between them. This CDR3 has 14 amino acids. The DNA for the CDR3 is TGTGCCAGCACTGGCCCGGGCCGGAATTCACCCCTCCACTTT. It yields the protein CASTGPGRNSPLHF.

The V gene is TRBV30, the J gene TRBJ1-2; tentatively, D is TRBD1 (5 bases). Germline V lookup: CDR1 GTSNPN, CDR2 SVGIG (reference sequence). V lost 7 bases and J 8 bases, leaving 14 bases between the germline ends. The CDR3 consists of 11 residues. CDR3 in amino acids: CASGQGGGYTF. For the CDR3, the DNA is TGTGCCTCCGGGCAGGGTGGCGGCTACACCTTC.

J is TRBJ2-3 and V is TRBV7-8; D is unclear. V was shortened by 5 bases and J by 1 base, with 4 bases between the two germline ends. The CDR3 has 12 residues. The V gene's germline CDR1 is SGHVS and CDR2 FQNEAQ. CDR3: CASSTRTDTQYF. Here the CDR3 DNA reads TGTGCCAGCAGCACCCGCACAGATACGCAGTATTTT.

The V call is TRBV6-5, the J call TRBJ1-2; D gene ambiguous. V lost 0 bases and J lost 0, with 11 bases in between. CDR1 is MNHEY and CDR2 is SVGAGI in the germline V gene. The CDR3 contains 16 residues. The CDR3 DNA follows: TGTGCCAGCAGTTACTCCATGGGCCTGACTAACTATGGCTACACCTTC. Amino acids: CASSYSMGLTNYGYTF.

The genes are TRBV6-5 and TRBJ1-1; D may be TRBD1 (5 bases). This CDR3 comprises 15 residues. Trimming removed 6 bases from V and 1 base from J, with 15 bases in between. From germline, CDR1 is MNHEY and CDR2 SVGAGI. The CDR3 region is CASSHLRAGNTEAFF. Written as DNA, the CDR3 is TGTGCCAGCAGCCACCTCAGGGCGGGGAACACTGAAGCTTTCTTT.

The chain employs TRBV7-9 and TRBJ1-1; TRBD1 is a possible D gene (6 bases). This CDR3 spans 16 amino acids. Germline CDR1 SEHNR, CDR2 FQNEAQ (reference sequence). V was trimmed by 5 bases and J by 0 bases, leaving 16 bases between them. This chain's CDR3 is CASSPRGGRLNTEAFF. CDR3 sequence (DNA): TGTGCCAGCAGCCCCCGGGGGGGCAGGCTGAACACTGAAGCTTTCTTT.

The rearrangement uses TRBV19 and TRBJ2-6, with 8 nucleotides matching TRBD1. Per the germline V gene, CDR1 is LNHDA and CDR2 is SQIVND (reference sequence). The J segment lost 3 bases and the V segment lost 7 bases, leaving 14 bases of the junction unmatched. This CDR3 comprises 18 residues. CDR3 residues: CASKPNYGQGIGANVLTF. In nucleotides, the CDR3 is TGTGCCAGTAAACCGAACTACGGACAGGGAATTGGGGCCAACGTCCTGACTTTC.

The rearrangement uses TRBV7-9 and TRBJ2-4; 7 bases fit TRBD1. This CDR3 has 16 amino acids. The ends lost 5 bases at V and 0 bases at J; junction bases unmatched: 7. Germline CDR1 is SEHNR and CDR2 is FQNEAQ (reference sequence). The CDR3 sequence is CASSLGQLLAKNIQYF. DNA for the CDR3: TGTGCCAGCAGCCTGGGACAGTTACTAGCCAAAAACATTCAGTACTTC.

The chain uses TRBV27 and TRBJ1-1; D ambiguous. Germline V gene data show CDR1 as MNHEY and CDR2 as SMNVEV (reference sequence). This CDR3 spans 16 amino acids. The ends were cut back, 5 bases at V and 10 bases at J, with 26 bases in the middle. The CDR3 DNA reads TGTGCCAGCAGTGTTAACCCCCCGGGGTTCGGCTCGGGAGCTTTCTTT. It codes for CASSVNPPGFGSGAFF.